The 30 T cell receptor beta chains given below trace back to one sample, sequenced in a study of identifying expanded T cells in peripheral blood. TCRdb's copy holds only in-frame clones and misses some; the assay was immunoSEQ multiplex PCR. The sample carries some 100,000 clones, roughly 88% recorded once. Sequences were obtained from blood. Every receptor here comes from a person between 18 and 69 years old in good health.

This chain uses TRBV19 with TRBJ1-6, with D hard to call. The CDR3 contains 16 residues. Trimming removed 6 bases from V and 1 base from J, with 13 bases in between. The germline V gene has CDR1 LNHDA and CDR2 SQIVND (reference sequence). CDR3 residues: CASSVTDGSYNSPLHF. The CDR3 DNA reads TGTGCCAGTAGCGTCACCGATGGGTCCTATAATTCACCCCTCCACTTT.

The chain recombines TRBV6-1 with TRBJ1-2, with D possibly being TRBD1 (6 bases). CDR1 MNHNS and CDR2 SASEGT come from the germline V gene. There are 15 residues in the CDR3. Deletions cut 11 bases from V and 7 bases from J, with 26 bases between. The CDR3 DNA sequence: TGTGCCTCTCGTCCCTTGGGGGACACAAGCCTTGGCTACACCTTC. Residues: CASRPLGDTSLGYTF.

This clone has just one count. The chain is built from TRBV10-3 and TRBJ2-7, with unresolved D. The CDR3 is 14 amino acids. V lost 4 bases and J 9 bases, leaving 19 bases between the germline ends. CDR1 ENHRY and CDR2 SYGVKD come from the germline V gene. The DNA of the CDR3 is TGTGCCATCAGTGGCCGCATCGGGCAGGCCGGGCAGTACTTC. Translation: CAISGRIGQAGQYF.

This clone was counted a single time. The chain is built from TRBV6-5 and TRBJ1-2, with D uncertain. Germline V CDR1 and CDR2: MNHEY, SVGAGI. There are 14 residues in the CDR3. Trimming removed 5 bases from V and 2 bases from J, with 12 bases in between. The CDR3 loop reads CASSRWMGNYGYTF. CDR3 DNA sequence: TGTGCCAGCAGTCGCTGGATGGGGAACTATGGCTACACCTTC.

The gene calls are TRBV14 and TRBJ1-3; D may be TRBD1 (5 bases). V was trimmed by 4 bases and J by 0 bases, leaving 10 bases between them. The CDR3 loop spans 15 amino acids. The V gene's germline CDR1 is SGHDN and CDR2 FVKESK. The CDR3 DNA reads TGTGCCAGCAGCCCTCGGGGGGACTCTGGAAACACCATATATTTT. This encodes CASSPRGDSGNTIYF.

The chain links TRBV30 to TRBJ1-1; D ambiguous. The CDR3 is made up of 15 amino acids. Trimming left V 7 bases short and J 1 base short, with 19 bases between. Germline values: CDR1 GTSNPN, CDR2 SVGIG (reference sequence). CDR3 DNA: TGTGCCTCAAATAGGCACAGTAGGAGGAACACTGAAGCTTTCTTT. It specifies CASNRHSRRNTEAFF.

The CDR3 DNA sequence: TGTGCCAGCAGCGAACAGGGGACCGGGGAGCTGTTTTTT. Its protein product is CASSEQGTGELFF. This chain links TRBV7-9 with TRBJ2-2; the match to TRBD1 covers 7 bases. Trimming at V came to 5 bases and at J to 5 bases, leaving 2 bases not matched to a gene. The CDR3 contains 13 residues. The germline V gene encodes CDR1 SEHNR and CDR2 FQNEAQ (reference sequence).

The chain recombines TRBV7-9 with TRBJ2-5; either TRBD1 or TRBD2 may fit D (6 bases each). Deletions cut 5 bases from V and 9 bases from J, with 19 bases between. The CDR3 has 14 residues. CDR1 and CDR2 (germline): SEHNR, FQNEAQ (reference sequence). CDR3 in amino acids: CASSPGGPPGAQYF. CDR3 coding DNA: TGTGCCAGCAGCCCCGGGGGCCCACCGGGGGCCCAGTACTTC.

There are a few counts of this clone. The V gene is TRBV4-1, the J gene TRBJ1-2; D uncertain. Germline V gene data show CDR1 as MGHRA and CDR2 as YSYEKL. V was trimmed by 0 bases and J by 0 bases, leaving 11 bases between them. There are 16 residues in the CDR3. The CDR3 sequence: CASSQEVNGANYGYTF. DNA of the CDR3: TGCGCCAGCAGCCAAGAAGTAAACGGAGCTAACTATGGCTACACCTTC.

The V gene is TRBV7-3, the J gene TRBJ2-7; D unclear. Germline V gene data show CDR1 as SGHTA and CDR2 as FQGTGA. Trimming took off 3 bases at V and 5 bases at J, with 11 bases between the two ends. The CDR3 sequence is 13 residues long. CDR3 coding DNA: TGTGCCAGCAGCTTCGGACCGGTCAACGAGCAGTACTTC. It encodes CASSFGPVNEQYF.

The chain links TRBV7-2 to TRBJ2-7; 12 nucleotides match TRBD2. The CDR3 spans 15 residues. Germline CDR1 SGHTA, CDR2 FQGNSA. The J segment lost 2 bases and the V segment lost 6 bases, leaving 5 bases of the junction unmatched. CDR3 protein: CASRLTSGGTYEQYF. The CDR3 DNA reads as TGTGCCAGCAGGTTGACTAGCGGGGGCACCTACGAGCAGTACTTC. The variable domain in full, completed from reference TRBV7-2 and TRBJ2-7, reads GAGVSQSPSNKVTEKGKDVELRCDPISGHTALYWYRQSLGQGLEFLIYFQGNSAPDKSGLPSDRFSAERTGGSVSTLTIQRTQQEDSAVYLCASRLTSGGTYEQYFGPGTRLTVT.

The rearrangement uses TRBV5-4 and TRBJ1-1; 9 bases map to TRBD1. The V segment lost 4 bases and the J segment 8 bases; nucleotides outside the gene matches: 9. CDR3 length equals 14 residues. CDR1 SGHNT and CDR2 YYREEE come from the germline V gene (reference sequence). DNA of the CDR3: TGTGCCAGCAGCGCGGGACAGGGTGCAGCGGAAGCTTTCTTT. Its protein product is CASSAGQGAAEAFF.

This chain links TRBV6-1 with TRBJ1-1; D is perhaps TRBD1 (6 bases). This CDR3 spans 12 amino acids. The V gene lost 6 bases and the J gene lost 10 bases, with 15 bases spanning the gap. CDR1 MNHNS and CDR2 SASEGT come from the germline V gene. The chain's CDR3 is CASRWGAPGAFF. CDR3 DNA: TGTGCCAGCAGGTGGGGGGCGCCAGGAGCTTTCTTT.

This clone was observed a handful of times. The chain joins TRBV30 to TRBJ1-1, with 7 bases lining up with TRBD1. J was trimmed by 4 bases and V by 0 bases; bases with no gene match: 2. The CDR3 totals 13 residues. CDR1 GTSNPN and CDR2 SVGIG come from the germline V gene (reference sequence). Here the CDR3 DNA reads TGTGCCTGGAGTGTACAGGGGCGCACTGAAGCTTTCTTT. It encodes CAWSVQGRTEAFF.

The rearrangement uses TRBV4-1 and TRBJ2-7, with 9 bases aligning to TRBD1. With V trimmed by 2 bases and J by 4 bases, 9 bases remained unmatched. The CDR3 consists of 16 residues. Germline CDR1 and CDR2: MGHRA and YSYEKL. The CDR3 spells CASSQLPGQGSYEQYF. In DNA, the CDR3 is TGCGCCAGCAGCCAACTCCCGGGACAGGGATCATACGAGCAGTACTTC.

The chain combines TRBV18 with TRBJ1-1; 7 nucleotides agree with TRBD1. Germline CDR1 KGHSH, CDR2 LQKENI. This CDR3 has 15 amino acids. V was pared by 5 bases and J by 1 base, with 7 bases of the junction left unmatched. CDR3 region: CASSGTGTENTEAFF. CDR3 in DNA: TGTGCCAGCTCAGGCACCGGGACAGAGAACACTGAAGCTTTCTTT.

This chain connects TRBV13 to TRBJ2-5; no reliable D call. Germline V gives CDR1 PRHDT, CDR2 FYEKMQ (reference sequence). Trimming took off 0 bases at V and 1 base at J, with 3 bases between the two ends. The CDR3 sequence is 13 residues long. CDR3: CASSLGGQETQYF. Written as DNA, the CDR3 is TGTGCCAGCAGCTTAGGGGGCCAAGAGACCCAGTACTTC.

This chain links TRBV15 with TRBJ2-7, with D possibly being TRBD1 (6 bases). The CDR3 is 15 residues long. With 0 bases removed from V and 6 bases from J, the gap between germline ends came to 15 bases. Germline V gene data show CDR1 as LNHNV and CDR2 as YYDKDF (reference sequence). The CDR3 region is CATSREEGVGFEQYF. CDR3 bases: TGTGCCACCAGCAGAGAAGAGGGGGTAGGGTTCGAGCAGTACTTC.

This clone was found once. This chain connects TRBV9 to TRBJ2-7, with D perhaps assigned TRBD1 or TRBD2 (5 bases each). The CDR3 is 15 amino acids. V was trimmed by 4 bases and J by 0 bases, leaving 14 bases between them. The germline V gene has CDR1 SGDLS and CDR2 YYNGEE. The CDR3 loop reads CASSKGSRSSYEQYF. CDR3 coding DNA: TGTGCCAGCAGCAAGGGGAGTCGAAGCTCCTACGAGCAGTACTTC.

The rearrangement uses TRBV19 and TRBJ2-2, with D tentatively TRBD2 (6 bases). CDR3 length: 14 amino acids. Per germline, CDR1 LNHDA and CDR2 SQIVND (reference sequence). Between the trimmed V and J ends, which lost 2 bases and 4 bases, there was a span of 8 bases. CDR3 bases: TGTGCCAGTAGTATACGGAGGGTCACCGGGGAGCTGTTTTTT. It yields the protein CASSIRRVTGELFF.

This clone came up once. The rearrangement uses TRBV5-1 and TRBJ2-1; D unclear. The germline V gene encodes CDR1 SGHRS and CDR2 YFSETQ. V dropped 4 bases and J dropped 6 bases, with 14 bases sitting between them. This CDR3 contains 14 residues. CDR3 nucleotides: TGCGCCAGCAGCCGCCCTTCTCGAGGCAATGAGCAGTTCTTC. This gives the protein CASSRPSRGNEQFF.

The genes are TRBV5-6 and TRBJ2-7, with D uncertain. Trimming took 0 bases from V and 0 from J, leaving 10 bases between them. Germline CDR1 is SGHDT and CDR2 is YYEEEE. The CDR3 totals 15 residues. The CDR3 region is CASSLVARSSYEQYF. The CDR3 DNA sequence: TGTGCCAGCAGCTTGGTGGCTAGGAGCTCCTACGAGCAGTACTTC.

The V and J genes are TRBV7-8 and TRBJ2-2, with TRBD1 as a possible D gene (6 bases). The germline gives CDR1 SGHVS, CDR2 FQNEAQ. The ends were cut back, 3 bases at V and 13 bases at J, with 15 bases in the middle. The CDR3 length is 13 residues. CDR3 protein: CASSFAQGMGLFF. The DNA for the CDR3 is TGTGCCAGCAGCTTTGCCCAGGGGATGGGGCTGTTTTTT. The entire variable domain, with the rest obtained from reference TRBV7-8 and TRBJ2-2, is as follows: GAGVSQSPRYKVAKRGQDVALRCDPISGHVSLFWYQQALGQGPEFLTYFQNEAQLDKSGLPSDRFFAERPEGSVSTLKIQRTQQEDSAVYLCASSFAQGMGLFFGEGSRLTVL.

This clone has only one observation. The gene calls are TRBV9 and TRBJ2-7, with TRBD1 identical over 9 bases. Germline V gives CDR1 SGDLS, CDR2 YYNGEE. The CDR3 consists of 13 residues. J was trimmed by 6 bases and V by 7 bases; bases with no gene match: 8. In nucleotides, the CDR3 is TGTGCCAGCGGCAGGACAGGGGTTGGCGAGCAGTACTTC. This codes for CASGRTGVGEQYF.

The chain recombines TRBV2 with TRBJ2-7; no definite D call. V lost 6 bases and J 5 bases, leaving 29 bases between the germline ends. Germline CDR1 SNHLY, CDR2 FYNNEI. The CDR3 is made up of 18 amino acids. The CDR3 region has the DNA TGTGCCAGCAGGCCAATAGACACCCAGGTCCCCACGACGGACGAGCAGTACTTC. It yields the protein CASRPIDTQVPTTDEQYF.

The CDR3 spells CASSERQGSMWTKNIQYF. CDR3 in DNA: TGTGCCAGCAGTGAAAGACAGGGTTCGATGTGGACCAAAAACATTCAGTACTTC. This chain connects TRBV6-1 to TRBJ2-4, with 7 bases matching TRBD1. Germline V gives CDR1 MNHNS, CDR2 SASEGT. V trimming: 2 bases; J trimming: 2 bases; junction bases outside the gene matches: 12. This CDR3 region has 18 residues.

The rearrangement links TRBV6-6 to TRBJ1-1; TRBD1 matches at 7 bases. The germline gives CDR1 MNHNY, CDR2 SVGAGI (reference sequence). This CDR3 is 14 amino acids long. V lost 5 bases, J lost 2 bases, and 5 bases stayed unmatched. The CDR3 loop is CASSVTGSNTEAFF. Here the CDR3 DNA reads TGTGCCAGCAGTGTGACAGGGAGCAACACTGAAGCTTTCTTT.

This sequence joins TRBV6-1 and TRBJ2-1; possible D gene TRBD1, 6 bases. The CDR3 extends over 13 amino acids. The germline CDR1 and CDR2 sequences are MNHNS and SASEGT. Trimming removed 4 bases at V and 7 bases at J, with 11 bases between. CDR3: CASSVTGPNEQFF. The CDR3 coding sequence is TGTGCCAGCAGTGTGACAGGACCTAATGAGCAGTTCTTC.

This chain links TRBV7-9 with TRBJ2-7; D unclear. CDR3 length: 13 amino acids. Deletions cut 5 bases from V and 2 bases from J, with 10 bases between. Germline assignment: CDR1 SEHNR and CDR2 FQNEAQ (reference sequence). The CDR3 is CASSPFGAYEQYF. In DNA form, the CDR3 reads TGTGCCAGCAGCCCCTTTGGGGCCTACGAGCAGTACTTC.

This clone was observed a few times. This sequence joins TRBV5-6 and TRBJ1-5; D is undetermined. Germline loops: CDR1 SGHDT, CDR2 YYEEEE. Trimming removed 5 bases from V and 0 bases from J, with 9 bases in between. The CDR3 consists of 14 residues. The DNA of the CDR3 is TGTGCCAGCAGTGTCGTACATAGCAATCAGCCCCAGCATTTT. Its translation is CASSVVHSNQPQHF.